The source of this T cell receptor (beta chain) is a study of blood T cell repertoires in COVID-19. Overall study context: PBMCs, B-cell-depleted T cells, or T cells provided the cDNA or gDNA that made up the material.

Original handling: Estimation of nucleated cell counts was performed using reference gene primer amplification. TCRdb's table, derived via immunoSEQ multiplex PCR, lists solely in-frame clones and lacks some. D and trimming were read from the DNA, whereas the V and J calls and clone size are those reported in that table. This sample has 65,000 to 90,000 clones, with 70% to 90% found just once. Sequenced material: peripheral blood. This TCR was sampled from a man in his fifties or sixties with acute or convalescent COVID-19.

Here the CDR3 reads CARSPTGDCTEAFF. The CDR3 bases are TGTGCCAGAAGCCCTACCGGGGATTGCACTGAAGCTTTCTTT. V is TRBV5-3 and J is TRBJ1-1; D gene unclear. TRBV5-3 is assigned to the ORF class and has an uncertain function. V shed 4 bases and J shed 4 bases, with 14 bases lying between them. The CDR3 is 14 residues long.